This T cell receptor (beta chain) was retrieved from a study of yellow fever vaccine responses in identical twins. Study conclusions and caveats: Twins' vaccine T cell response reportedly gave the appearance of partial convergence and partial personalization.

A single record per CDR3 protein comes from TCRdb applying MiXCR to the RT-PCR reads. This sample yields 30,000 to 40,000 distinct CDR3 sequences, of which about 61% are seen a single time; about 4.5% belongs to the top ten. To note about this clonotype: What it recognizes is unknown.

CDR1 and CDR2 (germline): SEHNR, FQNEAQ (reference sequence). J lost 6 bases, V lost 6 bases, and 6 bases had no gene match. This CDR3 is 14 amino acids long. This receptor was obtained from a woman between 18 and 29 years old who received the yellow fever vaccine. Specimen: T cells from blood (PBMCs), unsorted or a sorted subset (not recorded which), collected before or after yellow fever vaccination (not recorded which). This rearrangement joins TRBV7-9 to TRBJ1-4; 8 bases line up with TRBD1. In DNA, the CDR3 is TGTGCCAGCAGTTATCAGGGGGCAGATGAAAAACTGTTTTTT. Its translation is CASSYQGADEKLFF.